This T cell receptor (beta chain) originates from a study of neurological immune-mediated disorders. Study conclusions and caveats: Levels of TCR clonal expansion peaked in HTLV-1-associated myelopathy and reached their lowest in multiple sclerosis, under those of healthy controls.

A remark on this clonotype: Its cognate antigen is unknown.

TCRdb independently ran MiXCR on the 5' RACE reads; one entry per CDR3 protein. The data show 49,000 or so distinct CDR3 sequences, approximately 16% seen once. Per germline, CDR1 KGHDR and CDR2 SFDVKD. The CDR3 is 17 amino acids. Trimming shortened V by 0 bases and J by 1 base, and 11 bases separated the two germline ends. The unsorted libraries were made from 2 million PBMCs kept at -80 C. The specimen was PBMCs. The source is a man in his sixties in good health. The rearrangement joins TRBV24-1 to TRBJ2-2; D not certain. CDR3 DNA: TGTGCCACCAGTGATTTGTACGGCGGCTTGAACACCGGGGAGCTGTTTTTT. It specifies CATSDLYGGLNTGELFF.